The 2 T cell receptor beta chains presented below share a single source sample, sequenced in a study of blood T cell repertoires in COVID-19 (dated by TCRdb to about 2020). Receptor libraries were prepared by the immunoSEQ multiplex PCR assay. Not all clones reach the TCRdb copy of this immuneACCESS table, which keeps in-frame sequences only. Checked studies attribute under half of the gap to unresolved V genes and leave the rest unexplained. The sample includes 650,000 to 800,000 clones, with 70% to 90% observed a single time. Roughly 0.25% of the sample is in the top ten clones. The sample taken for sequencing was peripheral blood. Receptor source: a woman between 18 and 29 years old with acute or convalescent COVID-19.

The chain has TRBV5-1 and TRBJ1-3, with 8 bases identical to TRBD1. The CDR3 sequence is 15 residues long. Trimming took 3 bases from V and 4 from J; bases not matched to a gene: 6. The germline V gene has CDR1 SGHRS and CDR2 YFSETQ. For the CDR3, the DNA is TGCGCCAGCAGCTCCTGGGGACAGGCGGGAAACACCATATATTTT. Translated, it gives CASSSWGQAGNTIYF.

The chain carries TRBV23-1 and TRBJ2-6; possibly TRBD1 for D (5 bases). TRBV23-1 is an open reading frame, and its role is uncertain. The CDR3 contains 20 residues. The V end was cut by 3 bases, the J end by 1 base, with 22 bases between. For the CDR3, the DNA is TGCGCCAGCAGTCATCGGCCTTTTTGTACAGGCCCGTCTGGGGCCAACGTCCTGACTTTC. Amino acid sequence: CASSHRPFCTGPSGANVLTF.